The clone carrying this T cell receptor (delta chain) counts as medium-sized. This sample was included in a study of gamma-delta T cells after stem cell transplantation. TCRdb re-processed the RT-PCR reads via CATT. Of 2,500 to 3,000 delta-chain clones in the sample, 22% were seen once. Sample: gamma-delta T cells. The sequence was obtained from a human donor. It is not recorded whose cells these are; they may come from a transplant donor.

CDR3 loop: CALGERYSPYPITNTDKLIF. The CDR3 bases are TGTGCTCTTGGGGAACGCTACAGCCCCTACCCTATTACGAACACCGATAAACTCATCTTT. The V call is TRDV1, the J call TRDJ1, with D maybe TRDD2 (5 bases). Trimming cost V 1 base and J 0 bases, with 24 bases left between them. CDR1 is TSWWSYY, CDR2 QGS, per germline. This CDR3 spans 20 amino acids.